This T cell receptor (beta chain) was sequenced in a study of CD8 T cells in Susac syndrome. With random hexamers, roughly 0.5 to 1 ug RNA was reverse transcribed. MiXCR, applied by TCRdb to the immunoSEQ multiplex PCR reads, yields one record per CDR3 protein. This table has some 170,000 distinct CDR3 sequences, roughly 94% appearing once. The junction had 5 bases not matched to a gene; V was cut back by 5 bases and J by 7 bases. The germline V gene has CDR1 MNHEY and CDR2 SVGEGT. CDR3 size: 14 residues. The chain has TRBV6-2 or TRBV6-3 and TRBJ1-2; 12 nucleotides line up with TRBD1. Sequenced: CD4+ T cells from PBMCs. The clonotype comes from a human donor with Susac syndrome. The CDR3 DNA is TGTGCCAGCAGTCGGGACAGGGGGCGCGGTGGCTACACCTTC. It specifies CASSRDRGRGGYTF.